The sequence of this T cell receptor (beta chain) was determined in a study of CD8 T cells in Susac syndrome (dated by TCRdb to 2018 to 2020). Turning to the overall study: The study used repertoire sequencing to test whether antigen drove CD8+ T cell activation and differentiation in Susac syndrome. The clonality of the CD8+ T cell repertoire was compared across approximately 11 healthy donors, roughly 14 Susac syndrome patients and about 15 multiple sclerosis patients.

With respect to this clonotype: What antigen it recognizes has not been identified. There are no base qualities to consult, and no much larger clone falls within one base.

RNA was extracted using the RNeasy kit, and roughly 0.5 to 1 ug of the RNA was reverse transcribed with random hexamers. TCR beta CDR3 regions were amplified with the immunoSEQ multiplex PCR assay covering 54 Vbeta and 13 Jbeta segments. PCR amplification bias was corrected using a synthetic template baseline for primer optimization and computational correction. Regarding the original processing steps: Reads were assigned to V, D and J genes according to IMGT and analyzed in immunoSEQ Analyzer, with only productive sequences retained. To calculate clonality, Shannon entropy was normalized by log2 of the number of productive unique sequences and then subtracted from one. For each patient and control, public and private clones were evaluated among the 100 most prevalent clones. A clone was defined as Susac-specific if it was absent from the healthy and MS cohorts, from over a thousand published viral clones and from other ImmuneACCESS disease sequences. TCRdb reanalyzed the raw reads on its own, using fastp at Q25 for trimming and MiXCR for clone calling, and kept in-frame beta chains. A single entry per CDR3 protein holds the most common genes and DNA from its merged rows. The V and J calls come from TCRdb's annotation, not from the publication. For this sample the table gives some 400,000 distinct CDR3 sequences, of which approximately 85% were detected only once. More than 0.09% of the sample rests with the top ten.

Taken from the germline V gene, the CDR1 and CDR2 loops are SQVTM and ANQGSEA. From the cysteine up to the phenylalanine, the CDR3 has a length of 15 residues. Here the CDR3 DNA is all that survives: 45 bases in frame from base 1. V was cut back by 6 bases and J by 1 base, leaving a gap of 18 bases between them. What the study reported, not specific to this receptor: The TCR sequencing and HLA analysis was acknowledged to have included a relatively small number of individuals.

High-throughput TCR beta sequencing profiled peripheral blood CD8+ and CD4+ T cells from healthy donors, Susac syndrome patients and multiple sclerosis patients. Multiple sclerosis controls were treatment-naive patients with stable or active relapsing-remitting disease fulfilling revised McDonald criteria. Bulk CD8+ and CD4+ T cells were purified by magnetic negative isolation, while CD8+ TEMRA cells were enriched using FACS. Blood was drawn into EDTA tubes, processed within 24 hours, and PBMCs were isolated by density gradient centrifugation. PBMCs intended for TCR sequencing were cryopreserved in liquid nitrogen and thawed later in a water bath at 37 degrees C. The sorted or isolated CD4+, CD8+ and CD8+ TEMRA cells had a purity of 90% or higher.

The receptor comes from a human donor with multiple sclerosis. The sequence is built from TRBV29-1 and TRBJ1-1; the D region possibly corresponds to TRBD1 (5 bases align). Source material: CD8+ T cells from PBMCs. The DNA sequence reads TGCAGCGTGCAATCTGATAGGGGCTCGAACACTGAAGCTTTCTTT. This is translated as CSVQSDRGSNTEAFF.